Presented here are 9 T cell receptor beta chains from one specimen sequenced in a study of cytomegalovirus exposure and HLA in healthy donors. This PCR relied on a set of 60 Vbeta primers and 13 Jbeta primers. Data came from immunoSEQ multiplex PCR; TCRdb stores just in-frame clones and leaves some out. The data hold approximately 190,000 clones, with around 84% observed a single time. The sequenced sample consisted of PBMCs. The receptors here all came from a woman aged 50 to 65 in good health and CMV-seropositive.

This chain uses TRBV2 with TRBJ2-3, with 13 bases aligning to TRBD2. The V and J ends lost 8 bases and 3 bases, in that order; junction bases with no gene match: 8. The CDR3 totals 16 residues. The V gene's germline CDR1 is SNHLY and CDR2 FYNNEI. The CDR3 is CASGGRGLAGTDTQYF. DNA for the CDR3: TGTGCCAGCGGGGGTAGGGGACTAGCGGGGACAGATACGCAGTATTTT.

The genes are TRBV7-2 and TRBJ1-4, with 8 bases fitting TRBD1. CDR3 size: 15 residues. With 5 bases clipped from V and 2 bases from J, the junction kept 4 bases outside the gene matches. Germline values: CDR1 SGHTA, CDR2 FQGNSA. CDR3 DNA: TGTGCCAGCAGCCCGCGACAGGGGACTAATGAAAAACTGTTTTTT. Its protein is CASSPRQGTNEKLFF.

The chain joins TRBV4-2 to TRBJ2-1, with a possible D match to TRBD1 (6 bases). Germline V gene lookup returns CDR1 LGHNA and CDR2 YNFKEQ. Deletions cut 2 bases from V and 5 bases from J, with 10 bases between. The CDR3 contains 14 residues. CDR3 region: CASSQPTGNNEQFF. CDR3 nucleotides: TGTGCCAGCAGCCAACCAACAGGGAACAATGAGCAGTTCTTC.

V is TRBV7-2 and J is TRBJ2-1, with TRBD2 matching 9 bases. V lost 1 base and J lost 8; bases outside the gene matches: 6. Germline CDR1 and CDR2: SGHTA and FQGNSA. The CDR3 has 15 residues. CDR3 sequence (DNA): TGTGCCAGCAGCTTAGGGGGCGGGGGGGGCGATGAGCAGTTCTTC. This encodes CASSLGGGGGDEQFF.

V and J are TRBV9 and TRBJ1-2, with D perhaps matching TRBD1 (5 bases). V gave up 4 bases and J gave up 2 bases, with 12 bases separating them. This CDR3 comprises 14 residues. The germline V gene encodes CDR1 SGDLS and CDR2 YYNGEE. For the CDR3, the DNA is TGTGCCAGCAGCCCAGCCAGGGCGAACTATGGCTACACCTTC. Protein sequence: CASSPARANYGYTF.

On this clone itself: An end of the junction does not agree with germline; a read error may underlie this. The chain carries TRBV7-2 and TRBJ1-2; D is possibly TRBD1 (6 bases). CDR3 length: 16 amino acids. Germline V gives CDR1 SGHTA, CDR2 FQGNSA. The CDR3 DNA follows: TGTGCCAGCAGCCCCGCAAACAGGGTGGAAGGTAATGGCTGCACCTTC. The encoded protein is CASSPANRVEGNGCTF. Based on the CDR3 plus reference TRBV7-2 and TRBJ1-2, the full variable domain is GAGVSQSPSNKVTEKGKDVELRCDPISGHTALYWYRQSLGQGLEFLIYFQGNSAPDKSGLPSDRFSAERTGGSVSTLTIQRTQQEDSAVYLCASSPANRVEGNGCTFGSGTRLTVV.

The CDR3 spells CATSTSGGPTGELFF. DNA of the CDR3: TGTGCCACCTCGACTAGCGGGGGTCCCACCGGGGAGCTGTTTTTT. This sequence joins TRBV2 and TRBJ2-2; 12 bases align to TRBD2. The CDR3 runs 15 residues. Germline trimming cut 10 bases from V and 4 bases from J; bases unmatched to any gene: 7. Germline loops: CDR1 SNHLY, CDR2 FYNNEI.

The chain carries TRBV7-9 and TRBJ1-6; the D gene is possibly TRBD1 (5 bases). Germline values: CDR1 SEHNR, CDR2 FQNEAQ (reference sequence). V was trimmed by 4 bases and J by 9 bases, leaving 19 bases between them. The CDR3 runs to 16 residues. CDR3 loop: CASSSSTNKGVSPLHF. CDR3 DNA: TGTGCCAGCAGCTCATCTACTAATAAAGGGGTTTCACCCCTCCACTTT.

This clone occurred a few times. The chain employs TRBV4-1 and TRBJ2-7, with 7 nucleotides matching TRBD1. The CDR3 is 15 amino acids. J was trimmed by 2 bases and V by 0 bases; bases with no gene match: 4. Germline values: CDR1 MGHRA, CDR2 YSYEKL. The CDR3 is CASSQEGRGPYEQYF. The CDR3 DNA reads TGCGCCAGCAGCCAAGAAGGAAGGGGGCCCTACGAGCAGTACTTC.